Listed below are T cell receptor beta chains from one sample, sequenced in a study of T cell repertoires in cytomegalovirus infection. TCRdb re-analysed the reads in MiXCR, keeping a single row per CDR3 protein. The repertoire has 200,000 or so distinct CDR3 sequences, 35% to 40% of them found once; the top ten carry 55% to 60%. Their recognized antigens are unknown. Material: CD8+ T cells from cultured PBMCs, obtained from culture after CMV antigen stimulation. These receptors all come from a human donor in good health (CMV status not recorded). Some clones in this sample may be carry-over from other donors' samples. Each CDR3 is given with its conserved first and last residue. The D gene is left open where the match is weak. Expanded clones get a size class; other rows say once, few or many, or leave the size out.

clone_size	j_call	v_call	d_call	cdr3_nt	cdr3_aa
-	TRBJ2-7	TRBV12-3/TRBV12-4	TRBD1	TGTGCCAGCAAGAAGACAGGGGGCGACTCCTACGAGCAGTACTTC	CASKKTGGDSYEQYF
few	TRBJ1-6	TRBV5-6	TRBD1	TGTGCCAGCAGCTTGGCTCAGGGGGCGCGTGGTTCACCCCTCCACTTT	CASSLAQGARGSPLHF
-	TRBJ2-2	TRBV20-1	-	TGCAGTGCTAGAGACCGGTCGTTGCACACCGGGGAGCTGTTTTTT	CSARDRSLHTGELFF
-	TRBJ2-3	TRBV5-4	-	TGTGCCAGCAGCTTCGGACTGGTTGAGTTAAGGAATACGCAGTATTTT	CASSFGLVELRNTQYF
-	TRBJ1-1	TRBV5-6	-	TGTGCCAGCAGTTTGGACGTCCCTGGGGCTTTCTTT	CASSLDVPGAFF
-	TRBJ2-1	TRBV11-3	-	TGTGCCAGCAGCTACACAGGGTCCCCGTACAATGAGCAGTTCTTC	CASSYTGSPYNEQFF
many	TRBJ2-3	TRBV12-5	-	TGTGCTAGTGGTTTGGTACAGGGTACATCAGATACGCAGTATTTT	CASGLVQGTSDTQYF
-	TRBJ2-5	TRBV10-3	TRBD2	TGTGCCATCAGTGAGGAGCTAGCGGGAGAGACCCAGTACTTC	CAISEELAGETQYF
few	TRBJ1-6	TRBV5-1	TRBD1	TGCGCCAGCAGCTTGGCGACAGGGAATAATTCACCCCTCCACTTT	CASSLATGNNSPLHF
-	TRBJ2-7	TRBV7-2	-	TGTGCCAGCAGCTTAGTTAGCGGACCCTCGGAGGAGCAGTACTTC	CASSLVSGPSEEQYF
-	TRBJ2-7	TRBV12-5	TRBD1	TGTGCTAGTGGTTTTTTACCGGGACAGGGAAACGAGCAGTACTTC	CASGFLPGQGNEQYF
-	TRBJ2-1	TRBV7-3	-	TGTGCCAGCAGCCCGACCCTCGGGGATGAGCAGTTCTTC	CASSPTLGDEQFF
few	TRBJ1-5	TRBV7-6	-	TGTGCCAGCAGCGGTGGGGGTGGCGGCAATCAGCCCCAGCATTTT	CASSGGGGGNQPQHF
few	TRBJ2-5	TRBV3-1	TRBD1	TGTGCCAGCAGCCATTCCGGGACAGCCCAAGAGACCCAGTACTTC	CASSHSGTAQETQYF
few	TRBJ2-3	TRBV7-3	-	TGTGCCAGCAGCCCGACCTTTTCTAGCACAGATACGCAGTATTTT	CASSPTFSSTDTQYF
-	TRBJ2-7	TRBV7-2	TRBD1	TGTGCCAGCAGCCACCGGGACAGGGAGAACGAGCAGTACTTC	CASSHRDRENEQYF
-	TRBJ2-6	TRBV11-2	-	TGTGCCAGCAGCGTGACGATGCCCTCTGGGGCCAACGTCCTGACTTTC	CASSVTMPSGANVLTF
few	TRBJ2-1	TRBV7-6	TRBD2	TGTGCCAGCAGCCGTGCGGGGGGGGGCTTCAATGAGCAGTTCTTC	CASSRAGGGFNEQFF
few	TRBJ1-1	TRBV28	-	TGTGCCAGCAGTTTGGAAACAGGGACGAACACTGAAGCTTTCTTT	CASSLETGTNTEAFF
many	TRBJ1-1	TRBV7-9	-	TGTGCCAGCAGCCCATCAGGCTGGACTGAAGCTTTCTTT	CASSPSGWTEAFF
-	TRBJ1-1	TRBV6-2/TRBV6-3	-	TGTGCCAGCAGCCCCCGGCGGCCCTCACTGGGAGCTTTCTTT	CASSPRRPSLGAFF
-	TRBJ1-5	TRBV27	-	TGTGCCAGCAGAGGGAGTAACAATCAGCCCCAGCATTTT	CASRGSNNQPQHF
-	TRBJ2-7	TRBV19	-	TGTGCCAGTAGTACCGAGGCGGGGCCTGCCAGCGAGCAGTACTTC	CASSTEAGPASEQYF
many	TRBJ2-1	TRBV11-2	TRBD1	TGTGCCAGCAGCCTAGTGTTAGGGGACAGGGCCTTCGGCAATGAGCAGTTCTTC	CASSLVLGDRAFGNEQFF
few	TRBJ1-2	TRBV12-3/TRBV12-4	-	TGTGCCAGCAGTTTAGAGGATAACTATGGCTACACCTTC	CASSLEDNYGYTF
-	TRBJ2-1	TRBV9	TRBD2	TGTGCCAGCAGCTTAAGCGGGAGGGCCGGCAATGAGCAGTTCTTC	CASSLSGRAGNEQFF
few	TRBJ2-1	TRBV25-1	-	TGTGCCAGCAGTGAAGGTTTAGGGATGGGCATGGACAATGAGCAGTTCTTC	CASSEGLGMGMDNEQFF
few	TRBJ1-2	TRBV11-2	-	TGTGCCAGCAGCTTATGGGACTCTAACTATGGCTACACCTTC	CASSLWDSNYGYTF
-	TRBJ2-1	TRBV3-1	-	TGTGCCAGCACCCAGGGGTGGAGGACCTACAATGAGCAGTTCTTC	CASTQGWRTYNEQFF
few	TRBJ2-1	TRBV18	-	TGTGCCAGCTCACCAGGCGGGTTGGAGTGTGAGCAGTTCTTC	CASSPGGLECEQFF
many	TRBJ1-5	TRBV6-1	-	TGTGCCAGCGGAAGGTCTGGGGATCAGCCCCAGCATTTT	CASGRSGDQPQHF
few	TRBJ2-3	TRBV28	TRBD2	TGTGCCAGCAGGCAAGCGGGAGAGGGAGATACGCAGTATTTT	CASRQAGEGDTQYF
few	TRBJ2-2	TRBV14	-	TGTGCCAGCAGCCAATTTGGTACGAACACCGGGGAGCTGTTTTTT	CASSQFGTNTGELFF
-	TRBJ2-7	TRBV7-9	-	TGTGCCAGCAGCCCCGCCGGTGGGAAGTCCTACGAGCAGTACTTC	CASSPAGGKSYEQYF
-	TRBJ2-1	TRBV7-3	-	TGTGCCAGCAGCACTAACCGGGTCGGCGTGGGGAATGAGCAGTTCTTC	CASSTNRVGVGNEQFF